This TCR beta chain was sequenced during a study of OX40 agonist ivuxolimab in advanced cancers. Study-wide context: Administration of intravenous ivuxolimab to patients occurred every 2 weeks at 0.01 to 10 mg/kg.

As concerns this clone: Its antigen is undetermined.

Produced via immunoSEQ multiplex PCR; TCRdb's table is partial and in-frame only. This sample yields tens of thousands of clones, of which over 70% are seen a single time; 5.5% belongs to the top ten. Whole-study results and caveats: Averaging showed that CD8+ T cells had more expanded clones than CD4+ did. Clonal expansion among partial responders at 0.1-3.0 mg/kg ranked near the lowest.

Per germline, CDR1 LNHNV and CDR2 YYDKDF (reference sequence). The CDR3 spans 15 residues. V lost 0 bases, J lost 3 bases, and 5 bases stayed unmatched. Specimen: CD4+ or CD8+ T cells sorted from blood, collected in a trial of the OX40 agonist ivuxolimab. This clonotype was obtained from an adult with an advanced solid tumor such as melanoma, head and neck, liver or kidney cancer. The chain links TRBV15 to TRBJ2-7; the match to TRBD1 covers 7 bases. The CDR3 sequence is CATSREVTGNYEQYF. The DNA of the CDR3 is TGTGCCACCAGCAGAGAGGTGACAGGGAACTACGAGCAGTACTTC.